This paragraph covers one TCR beta chain sequence. A junction boundary mismatches the germline segment, possibly from a read error. These data are taken from a study of blood T cell repertoires in COVID-19. The CDR3 totals 13 residues. Germline V lookup: CDR1 SGHKS, CDR2 YYEKEE (reference sequence). Profiled with immunoSEQ multiplex PCR; TCRdb holds only in-frame clones, not every one. Among about 130,000 clones listed, about 79% were seen once. The chain combines TRBV5-5 with TRBJ1-1; a possible D gene is TRBD1 (6 bases). This clonotype originated in a man between 35 and 55 years old with active or convalescent COVID-19. The sample comprised peripheral blood. The CDR3 DNA sequence: TGTGCCAGCAGCGGACAGAGGAACCCTGAAGCTTTCTTT. Translated, it gives CASSGQRNPEAFF.